These T cell receptor beta chains were read from a single sample in a study of blood T cell repertoires in COVID-19. The assay was immunoSEQ multiplex PCR, and TCRdb's table has in-frame clones only and misses some. The sample comprises 200,000 to 250,000 clones, about 86% of which are singletons, and roughly 2% rests with the top ten. The sample was peripheral blood. These receptors came from a woman aged 45-65 years with acute or convalescent COVID-19. The conserved cysteine and the conserved F or W are not part of the CDR3 here. The order of the fields is CDR3 protein, V gene, J gene, clone size. Size is stated for part of the rows, as once, few or many counts, or as a class when the clone is expanded.

CDR3 protein: ASTPLPGLAGGFSTDTQY
V gene: TRBV7-9
J gene: TRBJ2-3
clone size: NA

CDR3 protein: ASSLWDRAYEQY
V gene: TRBV7-2
J gene: TRBJ2-7
clone size: few

CDR3 protein: ASSELRIRGEKLF
V gene: TRBV25-1
J gene: TRBJ1-4
clone size: NA

CDR3 protein: ASSRRTGRGTDTQY
V gene: TRBV18
J gene: TRBJ2-3
clone size: NA

CDR3 protein: ASSFVLSGDSYGYT
V gene: TRBV5-1
J gene: TRBJ1-2
clone size: NA

CDR3 protein: ASSQGGDSYNEQF
V gene: TRBV3-1/TRBV3-2
J gene: TRBJ2-1
clone size: NA

CDR3 protein: ASSPSTAGDRGYT
V gene: TRBV7-9
J gene: TRBJ1-2
clone size: NA

CDR3 protein: SVDIQETQY
V gene: TRBV29-1
J gene: TRBJ2-5
clone size: NA

CDR3 protein: ASTLGGGLSQPQH
V gene: TRBV10-1
J gene: TRBJ1-5
clone size: NA

CDR3 protein: ASSQAGTGLYEQY
V gene: TRBV4-1
J gene: TRBJ2-7
clone size: NA

CDR3 protein: ASRTTGGGQGYT
V gene: TRBV2
J gene: TRBJ1-2
clone size: NA

CDR3 protein: ASSYNHNRFWRYGYT
V gene: TRBV6-2/TRBV6-3
J gene: TRBJ1-2
clone size: NA

CDR3 protein: ASSLEMGSLV
V gene: TRBV27
J gene: TRBJ2-1
clone size: NA

CDR3 protein: ASRVFSINTGELF
V gene: TRBV27
J gene: TRBJ2-2
clone size: NA

CDR3 protein: ANRGQDDDEGYT
V gene: TRBV5-8
J gene: TRBJ1-2
clone size: NA

CDR3 protein: ASSWGGRTYNEQF
V gene: TRBV5-1
J gene: TRBJ2-1
clone size: NA

CDR3 protein: SVSARITDTQY
V gene: TRBV29-1
J gene: TRBJ2-3
clone size: NA

CDR3 protein: ASTSFRDSGNTIY
V gene: TRBV25-1
J gene: TRBJ1-3
clone size: NA

CDR3 protein: ASSSGLAGGNTGELF
V gene: TRBV7-2
J gene: TRBJ2-2
clone size: NA

CDR3 protein: ASSLDLTSGGLGDTQY
V gene: TRBV11-2
J gene: TRBJ2-3
clone size: NA

CDR3 protein: AWSDRDRVI
V gene: TRBV30
J gene: TRBJ1-2
clone size: NA

CDR3 protein: ASSAGISNEKLF
V gene: TRBV2
J gene: TRBJ1-4
clone size: NA

CDR3 protein: ATSDKASGGALADTQY
V gene: TRBV24-1
J gene: TRBJ2-3
clone size: NA

CDR3 protein: SVDRGGTDTQY
V gene: TRBV29-1
J gene: TRBJ2-3
clone size: NA

CDR3 protein: ASSQVLTPGNTIY
V gene: TRBV4-3
J gene: TRBJ1-3
clone size: NA

CDR3 protein: ASSPARDRANTEAF
V gene: TRBV6-6
J gene: TRBJ1-1
clone size: NA

CDR3 protein: ATSISGASSYNEQF
V gene: TRBV24-1
J gene: TRBJ2-1
clone size: NA

CDR3 protein: ASSSGYNEQF
V gene: TRBV7-9
J gene: TRBJ2-1
clone size: few

CDR3 protein: ASSYTVGRSRLQY
V gene: TRBV6-2/TRBV6-3
J gene: TRBJ2-7
clone size: NA

CDR3 protein: ASSYGAGSAYGYT
V gene: TRBV6-2/TRBV6-3
J gene: TRBJ1-2
clone size: NA

CDR3 protein: AWNTGPYWGYT
V gene: TRBV30
J gene: TRBJ1-2
clone size: NA

CDR3 protein: ASSLSGVWRDQPQH
V gene: TRBV27
J gene: TRBJ1-5
clone size: NA

CDR3 protein: ASSLSFSTDTQY
V gene: TRBV11-2
J gene: TRBJ2-3
clone size: NA

CDR3 protein: ASSQLAVSGNTIY
V gene: TRBV9
J gene: TRBJ1-3
clone size: few

CDR3 protein: ASSPDLQGGRETQY
V gene: TRBV5-4
J gene: TRBJ2-5
clone size: NA

CDR3 protein: ATSTGGKPQH
V gene: TRBV24-1
J gene: TRBJ1-5
clone size: NA

CDR3 protein: ASSLDPGTRNEQY
V gene: TRBV5-4
J gene: TRBJ2-7
clone size: NA

CDR3 protein: AWSVPGSNEKLF
V gene: TRBV30
J gene: TRBJ1-4
clone size: few

CDR3 protein: ASSQVSGGETQY
V gene: TRBV4-2
J gene: TRBJ2-3
clone size: NA

CDR3 protein: ASSYSRGEDSPLH
V gene: TRBV19
J gene: TRBJ1-6
clone size: NA

CDR3 protein: ASSSNRRTGILNTEAF
V gene: TRBV27
J gene: TRBJ1-1
clone size: NA

CDR3 protein: ASSLEGQGYNSPLH
V gene: TRBV5-1
J gene: TRBJ1-6
clone size: NA

CDR3 protein: ASSKIAGDTGELF
V gene: TRBV19
J gene: TRBJ2-2
clone size: NA

CDR3 protein: ASSSPTRMNTEAF
V gene: TRBV5-6
J gene: TRBJ1-1
clone size: once

CDR3 protein: ASSLSGGALRETQY
V gene: TRBV5-1
J gene: TRBJ2-5
clone size: NA

CDR3 protein: ASSIVPTNQPQH
V gene: TRBV19
J gene: TRBJ1-5
clone size: NA

CDR3 protein: ASSEQGGTYEQY
V gene: TRBV6-1
J gene: TRBJ2-7
clone size: NA

CDR3 protein: ASSFGVGELF
V gene: TRBV12-3/TRBV12-4
J gene: TRBJ2-2
clone size: NA

CDR3 protein: AISLAGGVYNEQF
V gene: TRBV10-3
J gene: TRBJ2-1
clone size: NA

CDR3 protein: ASSQDRATEAF
V gene: TRBV7-2
J gene: TRBJ1-1
clone size: NA

CDR3 protein: ASSQEWQMNTEAF
V gene: TRBV4-2
J gene: TRBJ1-1
clone size: NA

CDR3 protein: ASRRGTEAF
V gene: TRBV19
J gene: TRBJ1-1
clone size: once

CDR3 protein: ASSQDLAGEDTQY
V gene: TRBV3-1/TRBV3-2
J gene: TRBJ2-3
clone size: NA

CDR3 protein: ASSSGGGPGDTQY
V gene: TRBV5-1
J gene: TRBJ2-3
clone size: NA

CDR3 protein: ASSQRGGYFIT
V gene: TRBV27
J gene: TRBJ1-2
clone size: NA